This TCR beta chain is from a study of shared clonotypes between healthy human individuals. Study results and limitations: The donor pool, a small one, limited the genetic and exposure-history diversity represented.

The junction had 8 bases not matched to a gene; V was cut back by 1 base and J by 8 bases. The length of the CDR3 is 15 residues. Germline loops: CDR1 SGHRS, CDR2 YFSETQ. Points on this clone: The antigen is undetermined.

Each cell subset's genomic DNA was divided evenly among several immunoSEQ plates. In the study's own analysis: Owing to the provision of junction-only sequences devoid of quality scores by immunoSEQ, filtering differed. Some clones are missing from TCRdb's copy, which holds only in-frame ones; the method was immunoSEQ multiplex PCR. Clone size and V and J calls were adopted from that table, with D and trimming inferred from the DNA. The sample has roughly 2.2 million clones, under 95% seen once; the top ten hold 0.37%. Material: naive CD4+ T cells from PBMCs. Sample subset: CD45RA+ positively selected. This clonotype originated in a man aged 18 to 30 in good health. Some clones in this sample may be carry-over from other donors' samples. V usage is TRBV5-1 and J usage is TRBJ2-1, with TRBD2 matching over 8 bases. CDR3 sequence (DNA): TGCGCCAGCAGCTTGATGGGGCGAGCGGGAGATGAGCAGTTCTTC. It is translated as CASSLMGRAGDEQFF.